A selection of T cell receptor beta chains follows, all from one sample in a study of T cells in Graves' hyperthyroidism and ophthalmopathy. TCRdb re-called the multiplex PCR reads with MiXCR, one entry per CDR3 protein. The sample has around 490,000 distinct CDR3 sequences; 15% to 20% are singletons. Input material: blood. The receptors were gathered from a man in his forties with Graves' ophthalmopathy. The CDR3 runs from the conserved cysteine through the conserved F or W. The order of the fields is clone size, J gene, V gene, D gene, CDR3 DNA, CDR3 protein. D genes are given only for firm matches. Rows may omit the clone size; those that give it use once, few, many or a size class.

size: NA; J: TRBJ2-6; V: TRBV4-3; D: TRBD2; DNA: TGCGCCAGCAGCCAATGGACTAGCGGGATCTCTGGGGCCAACGTCCTGACTTTC; CDR3: CASSQWTSGISGANVLTF
size: NA; J: TRBJ2-5; V: TRBV7-2; D: TRBD1; DNA: TGTGCCAGCAGCCCAGGGGGCCTCGGGGAGACCCAGTACTTC; CDR3: CASSPGGLGETQYF
size: few; J: TRBJ2-5; V: TRBV12-3/TRBV12-4; D: NA; DNA: TGTGCCAGCAGTTTAGGATACCCAAAAGAGACCCAGTACTTC; CDR3: CASSLGYPKETQYF
size: NA; J: TRBJ2-7; V: TRBV30; D: NA; DNA: TGTGCCTGGTTGAGCTGGATAGGACCCAACTCCTACGAGCAGTACTTC; CDR3: CAWLSWIGPNSYEQYF
size: NA; J: TRBJ2-4; V: TRBV9; D: NA; DNA: TGTGCCAGCAGCCCCAGGGACACCCGCATTCAGTACTTC; CDR3: CASSPRDTRIQYF
size: many; J: TRBJ2-5; V: TRBV7-2; D: NA; DNA: TGTGCCAGCAGCTTAGATTCTGGGTTCGAGACCCAGTACTTC; CDR3: CASSLDSGFETQYF
size: few; J: TRBJ2-7; V: TRBV5-4; D: TRBD2; DNA: TGTGCCAGCAGCCCGGACTCGGGGGGGGTTCCCTACGAGCAGTACTTC; CDR3: CASSPDSGGVPYEQYF
size: NA; J: TRBJ2-1; V: TRBV5-1; D: NA; DNA: TGCGCCAGCAGCTATGGGACTCCCGCCTCCTACAATGAGCAGTTCTTC; CDR3: CASSYGTPASYNEQFF
size: NA; J: TRBJ2-5; V: TRBV29-1; D: TRBD1; DNA: TGCAGCGTTGAAGCTCCCCCGGGACAGGGAGAGACCCAGTACTTC; CDR3: CSVEAPPGQGETQYF
size: few; J: TRBJ1-1; V: TRBV18; D: TRBD1; DNA: TGTGCCAGCTCACCGACAGGGCAGGACACTGAAGCTTTCTTT; CDR3: CASSPTGQDTEAFF